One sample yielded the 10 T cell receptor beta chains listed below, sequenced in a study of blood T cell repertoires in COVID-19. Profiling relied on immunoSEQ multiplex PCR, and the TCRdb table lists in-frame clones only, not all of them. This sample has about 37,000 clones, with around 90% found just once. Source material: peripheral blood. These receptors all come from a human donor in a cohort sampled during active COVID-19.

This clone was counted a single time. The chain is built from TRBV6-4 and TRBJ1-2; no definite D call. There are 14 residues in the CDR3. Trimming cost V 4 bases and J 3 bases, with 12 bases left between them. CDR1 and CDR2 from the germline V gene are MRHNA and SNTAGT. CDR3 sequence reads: CASSVSSPYYGYTF. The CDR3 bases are TGTGCCAGCAGTGTCAGTAGCCCTTACTATGGCTACACCTTC.

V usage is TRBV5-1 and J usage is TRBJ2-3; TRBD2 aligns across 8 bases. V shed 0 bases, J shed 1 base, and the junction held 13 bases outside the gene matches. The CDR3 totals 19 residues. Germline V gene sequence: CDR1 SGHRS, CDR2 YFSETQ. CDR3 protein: CASSLEGGRSGRGTDTQYF. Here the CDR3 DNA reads TGCGCCAGCAGCTTGGAAGGTGGGCGGAGCGGGAGAGGCACAGATACGCAGTATTTT.

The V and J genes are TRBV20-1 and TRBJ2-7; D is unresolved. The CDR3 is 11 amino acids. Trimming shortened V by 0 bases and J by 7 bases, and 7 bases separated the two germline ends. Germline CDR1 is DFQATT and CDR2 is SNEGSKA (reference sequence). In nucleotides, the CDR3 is TGCAGTGCTAGAGATCCCCCAGAGCAGTACTTC. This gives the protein CSARDPPEQYF.

The CDR3: CSASMGGRTEAFF. In nucleotides, the CDR3 is TGCAGTGCTAGTATGGGGGGACGCACTGAAGCTTTCTTT. V usage is TRBV20-1 and J usage is TRBJ1-1, with a tentative D call TRBD1 (5 bases). This CDR3 is built from 13 residues. V was shortened by 3 bases and J by 4 bases, with 12 bases between the two germline ends. In germline, CDR1 is DFQATT, CDR2 SNEGSKA (reference sequence).

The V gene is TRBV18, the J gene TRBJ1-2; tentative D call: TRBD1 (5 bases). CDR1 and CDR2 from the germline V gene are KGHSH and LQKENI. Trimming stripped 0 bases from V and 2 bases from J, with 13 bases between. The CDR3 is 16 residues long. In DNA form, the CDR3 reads TGTGCCAGCTCACCACCCCCCCAGGGAGGGAACTATGGCTACACCTTC. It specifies CASSPPPQGGNYGYTF.

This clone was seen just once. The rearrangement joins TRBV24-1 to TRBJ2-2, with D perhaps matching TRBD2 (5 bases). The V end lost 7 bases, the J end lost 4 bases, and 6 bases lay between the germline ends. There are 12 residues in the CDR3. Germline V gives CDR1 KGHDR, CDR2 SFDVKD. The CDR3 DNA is TGTGCCACCAGCCGGGGCACCGGGGAGCTGTTTTTT. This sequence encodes CATSRGTGELFF.

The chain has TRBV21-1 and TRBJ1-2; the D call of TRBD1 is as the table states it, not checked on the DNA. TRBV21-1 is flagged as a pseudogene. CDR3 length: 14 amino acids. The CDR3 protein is CASSFRDRVYGYTF. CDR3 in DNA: TGTGCCAGCAGTTTCCGGGACAGGGTATACGGCTACACCTTC.

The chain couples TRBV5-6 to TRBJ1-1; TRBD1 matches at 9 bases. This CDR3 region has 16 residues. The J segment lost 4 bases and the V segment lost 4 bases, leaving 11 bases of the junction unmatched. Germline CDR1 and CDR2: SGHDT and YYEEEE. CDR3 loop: CASSPGTGLLVTEAFF. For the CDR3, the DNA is TGTGCCAGCAGCCCCGGGACAGGGCTTTTGGTCACTGAAGCTTTCTTT.

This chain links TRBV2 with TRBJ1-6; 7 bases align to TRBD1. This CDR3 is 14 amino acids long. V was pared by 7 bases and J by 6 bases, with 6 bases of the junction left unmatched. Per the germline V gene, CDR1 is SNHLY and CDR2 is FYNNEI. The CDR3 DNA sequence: TGTGCCAGCAACCCCGACAGGGTTAATTCACCCCTCCACTTT. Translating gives CASNPDRVNSPLHF.

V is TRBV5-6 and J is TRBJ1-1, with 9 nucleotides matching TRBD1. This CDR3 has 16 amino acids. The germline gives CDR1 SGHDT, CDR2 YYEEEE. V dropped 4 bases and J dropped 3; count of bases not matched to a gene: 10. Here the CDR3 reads CASSTGTGRGDTEAFF. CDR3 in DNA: TGTGCCAGCAGCACCGGGACAGGGAGGGGGGACACTGAAGCTTTCTTT. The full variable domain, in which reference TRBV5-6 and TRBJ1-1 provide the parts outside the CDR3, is DAGVTQSPTHLIKTRGQQVTLRCSPKSGHDTVSWYQQALGQGPQFIFQYYEEEERQRGNFPDRFSGHQFPNYSSELNVNALLLGDSALYLCASSTGTGRGDTEAFFGQGTRLTVV.